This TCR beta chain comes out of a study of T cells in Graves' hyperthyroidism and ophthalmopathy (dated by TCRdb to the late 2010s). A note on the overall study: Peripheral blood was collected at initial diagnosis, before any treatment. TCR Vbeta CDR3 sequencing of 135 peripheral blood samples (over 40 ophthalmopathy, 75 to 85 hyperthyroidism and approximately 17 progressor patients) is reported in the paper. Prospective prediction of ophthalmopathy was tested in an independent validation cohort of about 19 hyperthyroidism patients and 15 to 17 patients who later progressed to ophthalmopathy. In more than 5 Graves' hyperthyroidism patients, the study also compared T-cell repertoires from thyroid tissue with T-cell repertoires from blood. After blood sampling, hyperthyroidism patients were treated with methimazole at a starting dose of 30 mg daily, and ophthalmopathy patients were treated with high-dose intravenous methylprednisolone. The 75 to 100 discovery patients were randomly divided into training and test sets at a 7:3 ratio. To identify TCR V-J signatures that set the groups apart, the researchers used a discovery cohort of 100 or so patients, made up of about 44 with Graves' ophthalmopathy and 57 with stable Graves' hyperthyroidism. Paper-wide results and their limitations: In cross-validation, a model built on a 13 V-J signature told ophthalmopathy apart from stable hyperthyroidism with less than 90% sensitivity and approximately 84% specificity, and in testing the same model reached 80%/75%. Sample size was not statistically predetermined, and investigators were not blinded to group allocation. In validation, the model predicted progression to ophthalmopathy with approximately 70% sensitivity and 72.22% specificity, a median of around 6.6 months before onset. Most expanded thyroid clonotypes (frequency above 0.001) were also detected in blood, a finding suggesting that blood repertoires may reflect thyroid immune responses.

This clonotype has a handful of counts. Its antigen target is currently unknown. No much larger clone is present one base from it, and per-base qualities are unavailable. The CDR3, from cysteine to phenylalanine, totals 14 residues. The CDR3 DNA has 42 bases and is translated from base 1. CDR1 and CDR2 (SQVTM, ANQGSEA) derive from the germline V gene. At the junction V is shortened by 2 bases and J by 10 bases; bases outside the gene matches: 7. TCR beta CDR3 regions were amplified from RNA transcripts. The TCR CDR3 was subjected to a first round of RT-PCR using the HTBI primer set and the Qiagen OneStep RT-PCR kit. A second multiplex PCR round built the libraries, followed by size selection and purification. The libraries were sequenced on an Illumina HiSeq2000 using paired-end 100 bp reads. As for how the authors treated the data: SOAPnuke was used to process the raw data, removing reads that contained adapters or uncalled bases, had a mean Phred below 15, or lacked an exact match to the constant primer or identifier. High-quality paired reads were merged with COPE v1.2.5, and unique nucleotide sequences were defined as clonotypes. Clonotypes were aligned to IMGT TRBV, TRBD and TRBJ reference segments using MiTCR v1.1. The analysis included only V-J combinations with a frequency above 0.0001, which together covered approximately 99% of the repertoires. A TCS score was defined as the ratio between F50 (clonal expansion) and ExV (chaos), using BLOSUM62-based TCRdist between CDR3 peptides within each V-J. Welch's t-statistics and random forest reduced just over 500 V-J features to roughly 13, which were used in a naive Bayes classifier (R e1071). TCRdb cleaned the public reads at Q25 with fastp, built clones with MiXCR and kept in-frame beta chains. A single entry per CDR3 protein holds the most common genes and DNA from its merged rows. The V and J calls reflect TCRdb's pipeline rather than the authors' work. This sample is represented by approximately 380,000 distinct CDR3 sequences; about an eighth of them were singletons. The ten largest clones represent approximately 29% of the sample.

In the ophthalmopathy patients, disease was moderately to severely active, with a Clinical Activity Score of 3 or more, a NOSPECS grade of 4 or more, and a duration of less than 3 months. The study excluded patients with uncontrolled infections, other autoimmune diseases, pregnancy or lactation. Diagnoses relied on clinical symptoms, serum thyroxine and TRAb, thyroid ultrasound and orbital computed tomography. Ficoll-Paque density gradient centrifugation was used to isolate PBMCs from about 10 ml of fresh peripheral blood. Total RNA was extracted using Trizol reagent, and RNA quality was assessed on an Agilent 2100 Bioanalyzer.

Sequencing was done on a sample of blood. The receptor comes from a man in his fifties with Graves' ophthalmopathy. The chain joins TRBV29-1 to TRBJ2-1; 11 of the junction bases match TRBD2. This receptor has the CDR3 CSVERLAGPPEQFF. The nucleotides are TGCAGCGTTGAAAGACTAGCGGGACCGCCAGAGCAGTTCTTC.